This TCR beta chain was found in a study of low-dose radiotherapy and immunotherapy resistance in tumors. Study summary: Each patient was administered nivolumab intravenously at 240 mg, which was a flat dose, every two weeks, along with intravenous ipilimumab at 1 mg/kg every six weeks.

This clonotype has a count of ten or more. Both TCRalpha and TCRbeta chains were reverse transcribed with V-gene-specific primers. TCR amplification used around 20 PCR cycles, a constant-region primer and a V-primer adapter. Following isolation, mRNA was amplified via in vitro transcription. TCRdb called the reads again in MiXCR, with one record for every CDR3 protein. The data hold approximately 84,000 distinct CDR3 sequences, with around 17% observed a single time. This CDR3 region has 14 residues. The V gene lost 2 bases and the J gene lost 8 bases, with 13 bases spanning the gap. The sample's time point: after trial treatment. Treatment meaning: LDRT plus nivolumab, ipilimumab, low-dose cyclophosphamide and aspirin (RACIN trial). Every donor's regimen consisted of nivolumab, ipilimumab, aspirin, low-dose cyclophosphamide and low-dose radiotherapy.

Sequenced material: PBMCs, taken after low-dose radiotherapy plus immunotherapy. V gene TRBV23-1 combines with J gene TRBJ2-1; D might be TRBD1 (5 bases). TRBV23-1 belongs to the ORF category, with a function that is uncertain. The sequence derives from a male donor with prostate cancer. As DNA, the CDR3 is TGCGCCAGCAGTCAAGATCAGGGTTTCTATGAGCAGTTCTTC. Translating it yields CASSQDQGFYEQFF.